The clone carrying this T cell receptor (beta chain) has just a few counts. The V gene lost 2 bases and the J gene lost 7 bases, with 11 bases spanning the gap. The CDR3 totals 13 residues. From germline, CDR1 is SQVTM and CDR2 ANQGSEA. The sample is drawn from a study of patients and donors after allogeneic stem cell transplantation. TCRdb analysed the RT-PCR reads with MiXCR anew, one entry per CDR3 protein. The repertoire holds about a million distinct CDR3 sequences, with roughly 18% as singletons. This chain links TRBV29-1 with TRBJ1-4, with D maybe TRBD1 (6 bases). This receptor was identified in a human donor who was either an allogeneic HSCT recipient or a stem cell or donor lymphocyte infusion donor (not recorded which). It is not recorded whose cells these are; they may come from a transplant donor. The sample comprised blood, either unsorted or a sorted T cell fraction (not recorded which). CDR3 amino acids: CSVESPRGEKLFF. Written as DNA, the CDR3 is TGCAGCGTTGAATCCCCCAGGGGTGAAAAACTGTTTTTT.